One and the same sample provided the 31 T cell receptor beta chains below, sequenced in a study of early T cells in non-severe SARS-CoV-2 infection (dated by TCRdb to the early 2020s). Libraries were constructed by 5' RACE. Sequenced using a NextSeq 500. TCRdb reworked the public reads: Q25 trimming with fastp, MiXCR clone assembly, productive beta chains retained. Each record represents a unique CDR3 protein, reported with the most common genes and DNA among its rows. This sample is represented by around 59,000 distinct CDR3 sequences; 9.5% to 15% of them were singletons. Clones ranked in the top ten supply about 4% of the sample. The sequencing sample was made of whole blood. These receptors were obtained from an adult who was a healthcare worker with PCR-confirmed SARS-CoV-2 infection or an uninfected control (not recorded which).

This clonotype was observed many times. The rearrangement links TRBV7-9 to TRBJ2-1; D tentatively reads TRBD1 or TRBD2 (5 bases each). CDR3 length: 16 residues. CDR1 SEHNR and CDR2 FQNEAQ come from the germline V gene (reference sequence). V gave up 2 bases and J gave up 2 bases, with 13 bases separating them. The CDR3 nucleotides read TGTGCCAGCAGCTTACCCCCCGGGACGCCCTACAATGAGCAGTTCTTC. This codes for CASSLPPGTPYNEQFF.

The chain recombines TRBV3-1 with TRBJ2-7, with 11 bases matching TRBD2. Germline values: CDR1 LGHDT, CDR2 YNNKEL (reference sequence). Losses at the gene ends were 1 base for V and 1 base for J; bases not matched to a gene: 0. This CDR3 spans 15 amino acids. This CDR3 is CASSQVAGGSYEQYF. Here the CDR3 DNA reads TGTGCCAGCAGCCAAGTAGCGGGAGGGTCCTACGAGCAGTACTTC.

The chain is built from TRBV6-5 and TRBJ2-1, with 11 bases lining up with TRBD2. With 6 bases clipped from V and 7 bases from J, the junction kept 8 bases outside the gene matches. The CDR3 runs to 15 residues. CDR1 MNHEY and CDR2 SVGAGI come from the germline V gene. This CDR3 is CASRLLAGVGNEQFF. The CDR3 region has the DNA TGTGCCAGCAGATTACTAGCGGGAGTTGGAAATGAGCAGTTCTTC.

This clonotype was seen ten or more times. The J gene is TRBJ1-1, the V gene TRBV7-9; 7 bases are shared with TRBD1. Germline CDR1 SEHNR, CDR2 FQNEAQ (reference sequence). The length of the CDR3 is 13 residues. Germline trimming cut 5 bases from V and 4 bases from J; bases unmatched to any gene: 4. CDR3 loop: CASSPQGVTEAFF. The CDR3 region has the DNA TGTGCCAGCAGCCCCCAGGGGGTCACTGAAGCTTTCTTT.

There are many counts of this clonotype. The chain employs TRBV11-2 and TRBJ2-5; 12 bases line up with TRBD2. This CDR3 region has 16 residues. The J segment lost 3 bases and the V segment lost 3 bases, leaving 5 bases of the junction unmatched. CDR1 is SGHAT, CDR2 FQNNGV, per germline. CDR3 nucleotide sequence: TGTGCCAGCAGCTTTATCCCTAGCGGGAGGGAAGAGACCCAGTACTTC. Translated, it gives CASSFIPSGREETQYF.

This clonotype was seen repeatedly, ten times or more. The V gene is TRBV7-2, the J gene TRBJ2-7; D remains unclear. CDR3 size: 15 residues. The V gene's germline CDR1 is SGHTA and CDR2 FQGNSA. V lost 5 bases and J 4 bases, leaving 18 bases between the germline ends. Here the CDR3 DNA reads TGTGCCAGCAGCACCGGGCCGTCCGGTGTTTACGAGCAGTACTTC. Its protein is CASSTGPSGVYEQYF.

There are many counts of this clonotype. The chain couples TRBV6-5 to TRBJ2-7; TRBD1 agrees at 7 bases. The CDR3 is 12 residues long. The V gene end was trimmed by 6 bases and the J gene end by 6 bases; junction bases not matched to a gene: 5. CDR1 is MNHEY, CDR2 SVGAGI, per germline. This CDR3 is CASSDRVFEQYF. The CDR3 region has the DNA TGTGCCAGCAGCGACAGGGTGTTCGAGCAGTACTTC.

To note about this clonotype: A much more abundant neighbour one base away suggests this may be a read error. This chain joins TRBV27 and TRBJ2-7, with 7 bases fitting TRBD1. Germline loops: CDR1 MNHEY, CDR2 SMNVEV (reference sequence). The CDR3 totals 15 residues. With V trimmed by 6 bases and J by 1 base, 9 bases remained unmatched. In nucleotides, the CDR3 is TGTGCCAGCAGACCGCCGGGACAGAATTCCTACGAGCAGTACTTC. Translated: CASRPPGQNSYEQYF.

The chain links TRBV10-3 to TRBJ2-1, with 7 bases lining up with TRBD2. V shed 0 bases and J 6 bases; nucleotides not matched to a gene: 8. Germline V gene data show CDR1 as ENHRY and CDR2 as SYGVKD. This CDR3 contains 16 residues. The CDR3 protein is CAISESGAGVGNEQFF. The CDR3 DNA is TGTGCCATCAGTGAGTCGGGCGCGGGAGTGGGCAATGAGCAGTTCTTC.

This sequence joins TRBV7-3 and TRBJ2-1; 8 bases agree with TRBD2. The CDR3 totals 15 residues. Germline CDR1 reads SGHTA; CDR2 reads FQGTGA. With V trimmed by 5 bases and J by 6 bases, 9 bases remained unmatched. CDR3 sequence reads: CASSPGGASANEQFF. CDR3 DNA sequence: TGTGCCAGCAGCCCCGGGGGGGCTAGCGCCAATGAGCAGTTCTTC.

This clonotype was picked up many times. The CDR3 spells CASSPVVRAYEQYF. The CDR3 DNA reads as TGCGCCAGCAGCCCGGTCGTGAGGGCCTACGAGCAGTACTTC. The V gene is TRBV4-1, the J gene TRBJ2-7, with D possibly matching TRBD2 (5 bases). CDR1 and CDR2 (germline): MGHRA, YSYEKL. Trimming pared 4 bases from V and 2 bases from J, leaving 12 bases between. The CDR3 covers 14 residues.

V and J are TRBV20-1 and TRBJ2-2; 9 bases map to TRBD2. Trimming removed 5 bases from V and 1 base from J; junction bases left unmatched: 2. The CDR3 spans 14 residues. Germline CDR1 DFQATT, CDR2 SNEGSKA (reference sequence). The CDR3, as DNA: TGCAGTGCTGCAGCGGGAGGGAACACCGGGGAGCTGTTTTTT. Translation: CSAAAGGNTGELFF.

This clonotype was detected a few times. This chain uses TRBV4-2 with TRBJ2-3, with 7 positions matching TRBD2. J gave up 5 bases and V 1 base, and 15 bases lay outside the gene matches. Germline CDR1 LGHNA, CDR2 YNFKEQ. The CDR3 loop spans 18 amino acids. CDR3 bases: TGTGCCAGCAGCCAAGGACCGAACGGGAGGATTGAGAAAGATACGCAGTATTTT. Translated, it gives CASSQGPNGRIEKDTQYF.

Of note for this clonotype: This is likely a read error, given that the CDR3 carries no conserved phenylalanine or tryptophan at its end. The chain uses TRBV20-1 and TRBJ2-3, with 13 positions matching TRBD2. Germline V gives CDR1 DFQATT, CDR2 SNEGSKA (reference sequence). After removal of 3 bases from V and 4 bases from J, the junction contained 10 bases not matched to a gene. The CDR3 contains 17 residues. The CDR3 DNA reads TGCAGTGCTAGTTGGACTAGCGGGAGTTCACCGGCAGATACGCAGTATCTT. It specifies CSASWTSGSSPADTQYL.

In this sample, this clonotype turned up many times. This sequence joins TRBV7-2 and TRBJ2-3; 8 nucleotides align to TRBD2. V was clipped by 5 bases and J by 2 bases; unmatched bases: 6. The germline CDR1 and CDR2 sequences are SGHTA and FQGNSA. The length of the CDR3 is 15 residues. The CDR3 nucleotides read TGTGCCAGCAGCCTTAGCGGGACATACACAGATACGCAGTATTTT. This translates into CASSLSGTYTDTQYF.

The V and J genes are TRBV20-1 and TRBJ2-6; the D call may be TRBD1 or TRBD2 (6 bases each). V lost 1 base and J lost 4, with 14 bases in between. The CDR3 is 16 residues long. The germline CDR1 and CDR2 sequences are DFQATT and SNEGSKA (reference sequence). The CDR3 sequence: CSARAPPGAGANVLTF. The DNA of the CDR3 is TGCAGTGCTAGAGCCCCCCCGGGGGCCGGGGCCAACGTCCTGACTTTC.

This rearrangement joins TRBV4-1 to TRBJ2-2; 14 nucleotides align to TRBD2. There are 16 residues in the CDR3. Germline lookup yields CDR1 MGHRA and CDR2 YSYEKL. J was trimmed by 7 bases and V by 4 bases; bases with no gene match: 5. CDR3 residues: CASSLRLAGGNGELFF. CDR3 nucleotides: TGCGCCAGCAGCCTGCGACTAGCGGGAGGGAACGGGGAGCTGTTTTTT.

This clonotype was detected many times. The gene calls are TRBV7-8 and TRBJ1-5; TRBD1 is a possible D gene (6 bases). Germline CDR1 is SGHVS and CDR2 is FQNEAQ. This CDR3 comprises 14 residues. The V end lost 5 bases, the J end lost 7 bases, and 15 bases lay between the germline ends. The CDR3 protein is CASSGTTRGQPQHF. The DNA of the CDR3 is TGTGCCAGCAGCGGGACAACGAGGGGCCAGCCCCAGCATTTT.

This clonotype was counted only a few times. The chain has TRBV9 and TRBJ2-1; TRBD2 matches 10 bases. Unmatched junction bases numbered 10, after V lost 3 bases and J lost 7 bases. Germline V gene sequence: CDR1 SGDLS, CDR2 YYNGEE. The CDR3 contains 16 residues. The CDR3 loop reads CASSARPSGSYNEQFF. CDR3 DNA: TGTGCCAGCAGCGCCCGCCCTAGCGGGAGTTATAATGAGCAGTTCTTC.

This clonotype was observed at least ten times. The CDR3 reads CASSTTGTGGDRQFF. The DNA of the CDR3 is TGTGCCAGCAGCACTACCGGGACAGGGGGGGATCGGCAGTTCTTC. This chain links TRBV12-3 or TRBV12-4 with TRBJ2-1; TRBD1 agrees at 11 bases. V trimming: 6 bases; J trimming: 12 bases; junction bases outside the gene matches: 13. The CDR3 is 15 residues long.

The sample holds many counts of this clonotype. This sequence joins TRBV5-1 and TRBJ2-1; 7 positions match TRBD2. This CDR3 is built from 17 residues. Looked up from germline, CDR1 is SGHRS and CDR2 is YFSETQ. J was trimmed by 0 bases and V by 7 bases; bases with no gene match: 13. The CDR3 protein is CASGSSRGGSSYNEQFF. CDR3 nucleotides: TGCGCCAGCGGATCCTCGCGGGGCGGGAGCTCCTACAATGAGCAGTTCTTC.

The sample holds many counts of this clonotype. The gene calls are TRBV28 and TRBJ1-1; D is ambiguous. The V gene's germline CDR1 is MDHEN and CDR2 SYDVKM. Trimming shortened V by 7 bases and J by 1 base, and 4 bases separated the two germline ends. CDR3 size: 11 residues. CDR3 bases: TGTGCCAGCACAGGGAACACTGAAGCTTTCTTT. This encodes CASTGNTEAFF.

This clonotype is classed as medium-sized. This chain joins TRBV7-9 and TRBJ2-1; D remains ambiguous. The CDR3 is 14 residues long. Per the germline V gene, CDR1 is SEHNR and CDR2 is FQNEAQ (reference sequence). Trimming took 7 bases from V and 0 from J, leaving 10 bases between them. The CDR3 DNA is TGTGCCAGCATCGGGTCGGTCTCCTACAATGAGCAGTTCTTC. This translates into CASIGSVSYNEQFF.

This clonotype occurred a few times. The chain carries TRBV20-1 and TRBJ1-1, with unresolved D. This CDR3 region has 13 residues. The germline CDR1 and CDR2 sequences are DFQATT and SNEGSKA (reference sequence). The V and J ends lost 2 bases and 5 bases respectively, with 12 bases between them. CDR3: CSARRRVGTEAFF. The CDR3 DNA reads as TGCAGTGCTAGAAGGAGGGTAGGGACTGAAGCTTTCTTT.

At least ten counts were recorded for this clonotype. The chain uses TRBV15 and TRBJ1-2; the D gene is possibly TRBD1 (5 bases). Germline loops: CDR1 LNHNV, CDR2 YYDKDF (reference sequence). V gave up 1 base and J gave up 2 bases, with 8 bases separating them. This CDR3 is built from 14 residues. This CDR3 reads CATSRVWGNYGYTF. As DNA, the CDR3 is TGTGCCACCAGCAGAGTTTGGGGGAACTATGGCTACACCTTC.

This clonotype was seen only a few times. This rearrangement joins TRBV28 to TRBJ2-1; D possibly corresponds to TRBD2 (6 bases). The length of the CDR3 is 14 residues. The V gene lost 5 bases and the J gene lost 4 bases, with 12 bases spanning the gap. The germline gives CDR1 MDHEN, CDR2 SYDVKM. This CDR3 is CASSGAGLYNEQFF. CDR3 DNA sequence: TGTGCCAGCAGTGGAGCGGGCCTTTACAATGAGCAGTTCTTC.

This clonotype appeared once. Given a much more abundant clone one base away, this may be a read error. The chain joins TRBV6-2 or TRBV6-3 to TRBJ2-2; D is possibly TRBD2 (5 bases). The CDR3 runs 11 residues. CDR1 and CDR2 from the germline V gene are MNHEY and SVGEGT. In nucleotides, the CDR3 is TGTGCCAGCAGAAACACCGGGGTGCTGTTTTTT. It is translated as CASRNTGVLFF.

This clonotype was seen ten or more times. V and J are TRBV5-1 and TRBJ2-5; D is perhaps TRBD2 (6 bases). This CDR3 spans 16 amino acids. The V and J ends lost 0 bases and 5 bases respectively, with 17 bases between them. Germline loops: CDR1 SGHRS, CDR2 YFSETQ. The CDR3 DNA is TGCGCCAGCAGCTTGGCCCAGGACTATGGCGGGGAGACCCAGTACTTC. Its translation: CASSLAQDYGGETQYF.

The V and J genes are TRBV10-3 and TRBJ2-5, with 7 bases that match TRBD2. The CDR3 contains 14 residues. The J segment lost 4 bases and the V segment lost 0 bases, leaving 2 bases of the junction unmatched. Germline loops: CDR1 ENHRY, CDR2 SYGVKD. The CDR3 DNA follows: TGTGCCATCAGTGAGTCGGGAGGGCCAGAGACCCAGTACTTC. Protein product: CAISESGGPETQYF.

This chain links TRBV15 with TRBJ2-7, with 7 bases fitting TRBD1. The CDR3 sequence is 14 residues long. After removal of 3 bases from V and 2 bases from J, the junction contained 4 bases not matched to a gene. The germline V gene encodes CDR1 LNHNV and CDR2 YYDKDF (reference sequence). The CDR3 nucleotides are TGTGCCACCAGCAGGAGACAGGGCCCCTACGAGCAGTACTTC. Its translation: CATSRRQGPYEQYF.

The V gene is TRBV29-1, the J gene TRBJ2-7; 7 nucleotides match TRBD2. This CDR3 contains 13 residues. The V gene end was trimmed by 4 bases and the J gene end by 3 bases; junction bases not matched to a gene: 6. Germline-derived CDR1 and CDR2 are SQVTM and ANQGSEA. DNA for the CDR3: TGCAGCGTTGGCGGCCCGGGAGGCTACGAGCAGTACTTC. This translates into CSVGGPGGYEQYF.